This TCR beta chain was obtained from a study of vaccination effects on CD4 cells after COVID-19. Overall study findings and caveats: The study dataset contains few convalescent patients and includes no early post-infection timepoints.

The repertoire was sequenced with immunoSEQ multiplex PCR; TCRdb's copy has only in-frame clones and lacks some. The data hold fewer than 35,000 clones, with about 62% observed a single time. In its sample, this clone was seen a few times. The antigen remains unidentified. Germline V CDR1 and CDR2: GTSNPN, SVGIG (reference sequence). There are 12 residues in the CDR3. V shed 4 bases and J shed 4 bases, with 10 bases lying between them. An approximately 10-day culture period preceded the isolation of CD4+ T cells. This specimen was CD4+ T cells from PBMCs cultured without peptide, taken before COVID-19 vaccination. This chain links TRBV30 with TRBJ1-1; a weak D match, TRBD1 (5 bases). The TCR sequence derives from a human donor who received a COVID-19 vaccine. CDR3 DNA: TGTGCCTGGAACTTTGGGGGCACTGAAGCTTTCTTT. This gives the protein CAWNFGGTEAFF.